This T cell receptor (beta chain) comes out of a study of shared clonotypes between healthy human individuals. Study-wide findings and caveats: Naive subsets generally exceeded memory subsets in estimated richness. Though the depth was large, rarefaction showed that sorted-subset sequencing was incomplete. Among a handful of donors, roughly 5% of naive CD4 clonotypes were found in common.

The authors split each subset's genomic DNA evenly across several immunoSEQ plates. Sequenced by immunoSEQ multiplex PCR; TCRdb stores in-frame clones only, minus some. The data hold some 2,000,000 clones, with 90% to 96% observed a single time. Notes on this clone: The antigen is not known.

CDR1 and CDR2 (germline): MGHRA, YSYEKL. V was clipped by 0 bases and J by 1 base, with 13 bases between them. The CDR3 extends over 17 amino acids. The TCR was taken from a man between 18 and 29 years old in good health. Sequencing was done on a sample of naive CD4+ T cells sorted from blood. The subset: CD45RA+ positively selected. The chain employs TRBV4-1 and TRBJ1-5; D is ambiguous. The CDR3 region is CASSQDGSGLSNQPQHF. CDR3 sequence (DNA): TGCGCCAGCAGCCAAGATGGGTCCGGTTTGAGCAATCAGCCCCAGCATTTT.